One sample yielded the 21 T cell receptor beta chains listed below, sequenced in a study of CD8+CD57+ T cells in acquired aplastic anemia. Genomic DNA templated the TCR beta VDJ and CDR3 profiling. TCRdb passed the reads through MiXCR, listing each CDR3 protein once. The sample carries some 120,000 distinct CDR3 sequences, 30% to 45% recorded once. In patients chosen for sequencing, flow cytometry had shown CD8+CD57+ cell expansion. Sequencing was done on a sample of sorted CD4+, CD8+, or CD8+CD57+ T cells (not recorded which) from PBMCs. These receptors were collected from a human donor with aplastic anemia.

This clonotype was observed once. The rearrangement uses TRBV25-1 and TRBJ2-5, with D unresolved. Germline CDR1 reads MGHDK; CDR2 reads SYGVNS. CDR3 size: 13 residues. Trimming shortened V by 4 bases and J by 4 bases, and 10 bases separated the two germline ends. The CDR3 nucleotides are TGTGCCAGCAGTGCTACGACGACAGAGACCCAGTACTTC. Its translation is CASSATTTETQYF.

This chain joins TRBV20-1 and TRBJ2-1; D might be TRBD2 (5 bases). The CDR3 covers 10 residues. Per germline, CDR1 DFQATT and CDR2 SNEGSKA (reference sequence). V was cut by 6 bases and J by 8 bases, with 8 bases left in between. The CDR3 spells CSAGRDEQFF. For the CDR3, the DNA is TGCAGTGCGGGGAGAGATGAGCAGTTCTTC.

CDR3: CASSVGRLTDTQYF. The CDR3 nucleotides read TGTGCCAGTAGTGTCGGACGGCTCACAGATACGCAGTATTTT. The chain couples TRBV19 to TRBJ2-3; D gene ambiguous. Germline V CDR1 and CDR2: LNHDA, SQIVND (reference sequence). Trimming left V 5 bases short and J 2 bases short, with 11 bases between. This CDR3 comprises 14 residues.

This clonotype was detected ten times or more. The chain recombines TRBV5-6 with TRBJ2-3; a possible D gene is TRBD2 (5 bases). Per the germline V gene, CDR1 is SGHDT and CDR2 is YYEEEE. V lost 0 bases to trimming and J lost 3 bases, with 11 bases between them. This CDR3 is built from 15 residues. In nucleotides, the CDR3 is TGTGCCAGCAGCTTGGGGAACGGGAAAACAGATACGCAGTATTTT. Translating gives CASSLGNGKTDTQYF.

This clonotype was found a few times. The chain employs TRBV24-1 and TRBJ1-6, with D maybe TRBD1 (6 bases). CDR1 KGHDR and CDR2 SFDVKD come from the germline V gene. The CDR3 extends over 13 amino acids. V lost 10 bases, J lost 9 bases, and 15 bases lay in between. The CDR3 here is CATQQQGASPLHF. The CDR3, as DNA: TGTGCCACTCAGCAACAGGGTGCTTCACCCCTCCACTTT.

This clonotype was detected many times. This chain links TRBV7-2 with TRBJ1-2, with D possibly matching TRBD1 (6 bases). The germline V gene encodes CDR1 SGHTA and CDR2 FQGNSA. The CDR3 has 13 amino acids. The V end was cut by 4 bases, the J end by 4 bases, with 10 bases between. This chain's CDR3 is CASSSQGPYGYTF. CDR3 bases: TGTGCCAGCAGCTCACAGGGTCCCTATGGCTACACCTTC. The full variable domain, with the rest looked up from reference TRBV7-2 and TRBJ1-2, is GAGVSQSPSNKVTEKGKDVELRCDPISGHTALYWYRQSLGQGLEFLIYFQGNSAPDKSGLPSDRFSAERTGGSVSTLTIQRTQQEDSAVYLCASSSQGPYGYTFGSGTRLTVV.

The gene calls are TRBV29-1 and TRBJ2-3, with 8 bases identical to TRBD2. Germline lookup yields CDR1 SQVTM and CDR2 ANQGSEA. Losses at the gene ends were 4 bases for V and 6 bases for J; bases not matched to a gene: 3. The length of the CDR3 is 12 residues. CDR3 in amino acids: CSVAGGPDTQYF. Written as DNA, the CDR3 is TGCAGCGTTGCGGGGGGGCCCGATACGCAGTATTTT.

This chain connects TRBV16 to TRBJ2-7; 7 bases agree with TRBD2. V gave up 6 bases and J gave up 5 bases; unmatched junction bases: 4. There are 12 residues in the CDR3. CDR1 and CDR2 from the germline V gene are KGHSY and FQNENV. The CDR3 region is CASRTAGHEQYV. The DNA for the CDR3 is TGTGCCAGCAGGACAGCGGGGCACGAGCAGTACGTC.

The chain employs TRBV4-2 and TRBJ2-4; 12 positions match TRBD2. Germline CDR1 is LGHNA and CDR2 is YNFKEQ. J lost 2 bases, V lost 4 bases, and 3 bases had no gene match. The CDR3 is 16 amino acids. The CDR3 DNA reads TGTGCCAGCAGCCCGACTAGCGGGGGCTCCAAAAACATTCAGTACTTC. Translation: CASSPTSGGSKNIQYF.

This chain joins TRBV10-2 and TRBJ2-5; TRBD2 matches 12 bases. The J segment lost 4 bases and the V segment lost 5 bases, leaving 8 bases of the junction unmatched. Germline-derived CDR1 and CDR2 are WSHSY and SAAADI. The length of the CDR3 is 16 residues. CDR3 in DNA: TGCGCCAGCAGTCCTTCACCTAGCGGGGGGGCAGAGACCCAGTACTTC. It yields the protein CASSPSPSGGAETQYF.

This clonotype was recorded at least ten times. The V call is TRBV28, the J call TRBJ2-1; D gene ambiguous. Germline V lookup: CDR1 MDHEN, CDR2 SYDVKM. With 6 bases removed from V and 7 bases from J, the gap between germline ends came to 13 bases. The CDR3 covers 13 residues. CDR3 sequence: CASSPVGRNEQFF. The CDR3 DNA reads TGTGCCAGCAGCCCGGTCGGCCGAAATGAGCAGTTCTTC.

This clonotype was recorded at least ten times. V usage is TRBV5-6 and J usage is TRBJ1-2; D gene unclear. Trimming cost V 0 bases and J 5 bases, with 8 bases left between them. CDR1 SGHDT and CDR2 YYEEEE come from the germline V gene. This CDR3 contains 13 residues. The CDR3 reads CASSLETPYGYTF. CDR3 bases: TGTGCCAGCAGCTTGGAGACACCTTATGGCTACACCTTC.

In its sample, this clonotype was seen once. The chain couples TRBV24-1 to TRBJ1-4; D is ambiguous. V shed 12 bases and J shed 8 bases, with 9 bases lying between them. Germline V gene lookup returns CDR1 KGHDR and CDR2 SFDVKD. The CDR3 totals 10 residues. The CDR3 DNA is TGTGCCCCTAGCGGGGAAAAACTGTTTTTT. Amino acid sequence: CAPSGEKLFF.

This clonotype was seen ten or more times. The chain uses TRBV9 and TRBJ2-3; 10 bases map to TRBD2. The CDR3 sequence is 17 residues long. V was pared by 2 bases and J by 0 bases, with 6 bases of the junction left unmatched. Germline CDR1 and CDR2: SGDLS and YYNGEE. The CDR3 protein is CASSVSLAGASTDTQYF. CDR3 nucleotides: TGTGCCAGCAGCGTTAGTCTAGCGGGGGCCAGCACAGATACGCAGTATTTT.

This clonotype was seen ten or more times. The chain uses TRBV7-2 and TRBJ2-7; the D call may be TRBD1 or TRBD2 (5 bases each). Trimming shortened V by 5 bases and J by 7 bases, and 12 bases separated the two germline ends. CDR1 and CDR2 (germline): SGHTA, FQGNSA. The CDR3 consists of 12 residues. The CDR3 sequence is CASSMGPFEQYF. As DNA, the CDR3 is TGTGCCAGCAGCATGGGACCCTTTGAGCAGTACTTC.

At least ten counts were recorded for this clonotype. The chain couples TRBV7-2 to TRBJ2-7; 8 bases match TRBD2. Germline V gives CDR1 SGHTA, CDR2 FQGNSA. The CDR3 spans 13 residues. The J segment lost 2 bases and the V segment lost 5 bases, leaving 2 bases of the junction unmatched. The CDR3 nucleotides read TGTGCCAGCAGCCGAGCGGGGGCCTACGAGCAGTACTTC. This sequence encodes CASSRAGAYEQYF. The full variable domain, rest sourced from reference TRBV7-2 and TRBJ2-7, is GAGVSQSPSNKVTEKGKDVELRCDPISGHTALYWYRQSLGQGLEFLIYFQGNSAPDKSGLPSDRFSAERTGGSVSTLTIQRTQQEDSAVYLCASSRAGAYEQYFGPGTRLTVT.

A remark on this clonotype: A clone one base away is much larger, so this may be a read error. The chain links TRBV10-3 to TRBJ1-1; no clear D gene. Germline V CDR1 and CDR2: ENHRY, SYGVKD. V dropped 4 bases and J dropped 3 bases, with 6 bases sitting between them. This CDR3 is 12 amino acids long. The DNA of the CDR3 is TGTGCCATCAGTGGGGATGACACTGAAGCTTTCTTT. Protein: CAISGDDTEAFF.

The rearrangement joins TRBV6-1 to TRBJ1-5; D is undetermined. The V gene's germline CDR1 is MNHNS and CDR2 SASEGT. CDR3 size: 17 residues. Trimming removed 2 bases at V and 0 bases at J, with 14 bases between. The CDR3 DNA sequence: TGTGCCAGCAGTGAACTCGGGGTCGCGTTTAGCAATCAGCCCCAGCATTTT. Protein product: CASSELGVAFSNQPQHF.

On this clonotype itself: This may come from a read error, since a much larger clone is one base off. The chain uses TRBV6-2 or TRBV6-3 and TRBJ2-5; D is undetermined. Germline V CDR1 and CDR2: MNHEY, SVGEGT. V was cut by 4 bases and J by 1 base, with 13 bases left in between. This CDR3 is built from 15 residues. The CDR3 DNA sequence: TGTGCCAGCAGTTTCGACGGTAACGGCCAAGAGACCCAGTACTTC. This encodes CASSFDGNGQETQYF.

At least ten counts were recorded for this clonotype. The V and J genes are TRBV6-4 and TRBJ1-1; 7 bases align to TRBD1. The CDR3 is made up of 15 amino acids. Trimming took 4 bases from V and 7 from J; bases not matched to a gene: 12. Germline values: CDR1 MRHNA, CDR2 SNTAGT. The CDR3 DNA follows: TGTGCCAGCAGTGTCCGCGCCGGGACAGTAAGTGAAGCTTTCTTT. This translates into CASSVRAGTVSEAFF.

This clonotype is classed as medium-sized. This sequence joins TRBV10-3 and TRBJ1-1; D gene ambiguous. V shed 7 bases and J shed 5 bases, with 17 bases lying between them. The V gene's germline CDR1 is ENHRY and CDR2 SYGVKD. The CDR3 is made up of 14 amino acids. CDR3 in DNA: TGTGCCATCACCTCGACCCCGAAAGGGACTGAAGCTTTCTTT. Translation: CAITSTPKGTEAFF.